This TCR beta chain was sequenced for a study of human T cells and chemical hapten exposure (dated by TCRdb to the early 2020s). In terms of the full investigation: For sensitization, 2% DPC in acetone was applied to a roughly 2 cm by roughly 2 cm area of upper inner arm skin. Patients additionally received weekly therapeutic DPC doses to the scalp throughout the roughly 24-week study period. Patch testing was performed on the upper back with Finn chambers containing 0.01% DPC, and the patch tests were scored after 6 days according to International Contact Dermatitis Research Group standards. The patient cohort, mostly female, included alopecia areata with under or over 50% scalp involvement, alopecia totalis and alopecia universalis. Libraries were combined into a pool for sequencing, and differences in TCR yield between samples came mainly from small differences in library volumes within the pool. In alopecia patients, the study followed how the peripheral blood TCR repertoire changed in vivo over primary and secondary sensitization to diphenylcyclopropenone (DPC), a hapten. Blood samples were taken from patients before sensitization (week 0) and at 2, 6 and about 24 weeks after DPC sensitization. For TCR sequencing, blood came from some 31 alopecia patients at anywhere from one to four time points (pre-sensitization, 2, 6 and 24 weeks).

This sample's time point label indicates: patch test 3, about 24 weeks after DPC sensitization. The treatment or condition tag for this specimen amounts to: therapeutic diphenylcyclopropenone sensitization with weekly scalp DPC. At every patch-test visit, the blood draw took place before the patch test was put on. Patients were considered eligible if aged 18 to 70, diagnosed with alopecia and deemed suitable for DPC therapy, and patients were excluded if pregnant. Unfractionated whole blood was collected in Tempus Blood RNA tubes, and total RNA was extracted from that blood. This clonotype appeared many times. Its antigen is unknown. Base qualities are not at hand, and no much larger clone is one base apart. Preparation of the library involved RACE. The sample was run on a NextSeq 500. Library preparation attached unique molecular identifiers to individual cDNA molecules for quantitative, reproducible TCR counting. For every blood RNA sample, sequencing covered both the TCR alpha and TCR beta chains. The study's own analysis went as follows. The median number of TCRs per sample was 90,000 to 100,000, ranging from 23,224 to 690,600. V, J and CDR3 annotation of the TCR reads was performed with the Decombinator software suite. For PS versus PT1 abundance plots, all samples were subsampled to the same number of TCRs (28,000). Expanded TCRs were defined as absent before sensitization and observed at least eight times at the 2-week time point. TCRdb itself trimmed the public reads at Q25 with fastp, ran MiXCR and retained productive beta chains. All rows with the same CDR3 protein become a single entry with the most common DNA and genes. These V and J calls are TCRdb output, not the study's own analysis. Counted in this sample were about 82,000 distinct CDR3 sequences; approximately 13% of them appeared once. The ten largest clones represent approximately 6.2% of the sample.

What the study reported, not specific to this receptor: No change with DPC sensitization was found in the number of TCRs above 1 in 1000 frequency, and no evidence of global repertoire structure alterations was found. A positive correlation was found between the number of PT1 expanded TCRs and patch test score, with significance reached at thresholds 8, 16 and 32 but not 4. Significantly more large CDR3 similarity clusters were formed by expanded TCRs than by pre-sensitization or healthy control sets, consistent with antigen-driven responses. Because all patients had alopecia, a presumed autoimmune disease, the immune response of the patients might differ from that of healthy individuals. Repeated subsampling changed both the strength of the expansion versus patch-test correlation and the threshold at which the correlation became significant.

The trim is 10 bases for V and 11 bases for J, with a gap of 8 bases between the germline ends. CDR1 and CDR2 are drawn from the germline V gene: MDHEN, SYDVKM. The CDR3 runs 8 residues from the cysteine to the phenylalanine. Only CDR3 DNA is held: 24 bases, read in frame from base 1. This sequence uses TRBV28 and TRBJ1-1; there is no confident call for the D gene. This TCR was recovered from a woman between 45 and 65 years old with alopecia areata. Some clones in this sample may be carry-over from other donors' samples. The sample consisted of whole blood, taken in connection with sensitization to the hapten diphenylcyclopropenone (DPC). The DNA sequence reads TGTGCCAACAGAGCGGCTTTCTTT. This is translated as CANRAAFF.